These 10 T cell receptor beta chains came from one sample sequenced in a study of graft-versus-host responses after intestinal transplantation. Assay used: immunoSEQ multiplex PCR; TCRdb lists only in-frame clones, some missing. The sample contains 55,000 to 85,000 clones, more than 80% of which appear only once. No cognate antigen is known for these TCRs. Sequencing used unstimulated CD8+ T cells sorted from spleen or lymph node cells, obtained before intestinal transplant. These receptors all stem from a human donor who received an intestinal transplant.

DNA of the CDR3: TGTGCCAGCAGCTTAGAAGGGGGCCAAGAGACCCAGTACTTC. This translates into CASSLEGGQETQYF. This chain links TRBV7-9 with TRBJ2-5, with D possibly matching TRBD1 (6 bases). The CDR3 has 14 residues. Trimming left V 1 base short and J 1 base short, with 7 bases between. From germline, CDR1 is SEHNR and CDR2 FQNEAQ (reference sequence).

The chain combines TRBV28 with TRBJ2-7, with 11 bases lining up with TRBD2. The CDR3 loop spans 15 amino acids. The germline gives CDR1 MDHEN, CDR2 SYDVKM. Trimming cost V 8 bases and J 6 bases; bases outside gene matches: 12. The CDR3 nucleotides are TGTGCCAGCCGAAGGGTAGCGGGAGGGTTGGGCGAGCAGTACTTC. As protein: CASRRVAGGLGEQYF.

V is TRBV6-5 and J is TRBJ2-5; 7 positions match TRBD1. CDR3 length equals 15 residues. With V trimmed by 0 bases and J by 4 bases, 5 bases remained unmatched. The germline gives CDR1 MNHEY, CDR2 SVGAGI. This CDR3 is CASSYSGTEGETQYF. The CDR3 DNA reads TGTGCCAGCAGTTACTCGGGGACAGAAGGAGAGACCCAGTACTTC.

The CDR3 sequence is CASSVLPGTVGPGELFF. DNA of the CDR3: TGTGCCAGCAGCGTCCTCCCCGGGACAGTGGGACCCGGGGAGCTGTTTTTT. The J gene is TRBJ2-2, the V gene TRBV9, with 7 bases that match TRBD1. The CDR3 spans 17 residues. The ends lost 2 bases at V and 6 bases at J; junction bases unmatched: 13. CDR1 SGDLS and CDR2 YYNGEE come from the germline V gene.

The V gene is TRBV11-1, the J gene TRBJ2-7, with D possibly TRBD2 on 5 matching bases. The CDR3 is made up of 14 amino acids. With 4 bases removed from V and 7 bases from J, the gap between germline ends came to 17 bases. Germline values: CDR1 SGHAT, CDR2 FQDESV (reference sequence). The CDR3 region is CASSSLNPRGEQYF. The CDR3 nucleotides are TGTGCCAGCAGCTCATTAAATCCCCGGGGAGAGCAGTACTTC.

Here the CDR3 DNA reads TGTGCCAGCAGTGAATCGCGGGACAGGTCGCACAAAAACATTCAGTACTTC. It specifies CASSESRDRSHKNIQYF. The chain is built from TRBV2 and TRBJ2-4; 8 nucleotides match TRBD1. The CDR3 runs to 17 residues. V lost 2 bases, J lost 3 bases, and 9 bases stayed unmatched. Germline CDR1 and CDR2: SNHLY and FYNNEI.

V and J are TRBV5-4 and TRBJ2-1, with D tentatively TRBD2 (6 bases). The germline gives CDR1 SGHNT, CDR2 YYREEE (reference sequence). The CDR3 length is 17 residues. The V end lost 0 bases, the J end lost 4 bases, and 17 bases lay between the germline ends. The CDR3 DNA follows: TGTGCCAGCAGCTTGGCCCTTGGAGAGCGGGTGTACAATGAGCAGTTCTTC. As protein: CASSLALGERVYNEQFF.

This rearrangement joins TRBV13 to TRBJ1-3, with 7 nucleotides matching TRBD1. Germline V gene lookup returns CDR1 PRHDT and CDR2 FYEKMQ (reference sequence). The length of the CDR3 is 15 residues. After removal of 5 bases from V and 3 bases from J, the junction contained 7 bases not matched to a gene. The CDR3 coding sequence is TGTGCCAGCAGCCACCCCCGACAGGGTGGAAACACCATATATTTT. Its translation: CASSHPRQGGNTIYF.

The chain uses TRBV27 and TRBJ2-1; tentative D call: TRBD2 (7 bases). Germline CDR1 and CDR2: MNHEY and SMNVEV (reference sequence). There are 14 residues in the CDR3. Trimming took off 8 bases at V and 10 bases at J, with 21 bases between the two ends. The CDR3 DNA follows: TGTGCCAGCTCCTTCGTGGGGGGGGCTGAGGAGCAGTTCTTC. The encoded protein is CASSFVGGAEEQFF.

CDR3 DNA sequence: TGTGCCAGCAGTCCAGGGACACAAGAGCAGTACTTC. It specifies CASSPGTQEQYF. The chain couples TRBV6-5 to TRBJ2-7, with a possible D match to TRBD1 (6 bases). Trimming removed 5 bases at V and 7 bases at J, with 12 bases between. This CDR3 has 12 residues. The germline V gene encodes CDR1 MNHEY and CDR2 SVGAGI.